Presented here are 25 T cell receptor beta chains from one specimen sequenced in a study of OX40 agonist ivuxolimab in advanced cancers. The table came from immunoSEQ multiplex PCR; TCRdb's copy has only in-frame clones and leaves some out. The data hold tens of thousands of clones, with 90% to 95% observed a single time. The starting material was CD4+ or CD8+ T cells sorted from blood, obtained in a trial of the OX40 agonist ivuxolimab. The receptors here all came from an adult with an advanced solid tumor such as melanoma, head and neck, liver or kidney cancer.

This sequence joins TRBV7-6 and TRBJ2-5, with D tentatively TRBD1 or TRBD2 (5 bases each). V dropped 0 bases and J dropped 1 base, with 9 bases sitting between them. The CDR3 contains 15 residues. Germline loops: CDR1 SGHVS, CDR2 FNYEAQ. The CDR3 bases are TGTGCCAGCAGCTTAGCGTTGGGGGTCCAAGAGACCCAGTACTTC. Translating it yields CASSLALGVQETQYF.

The DNA of the CDR3 is TGTGCCAGCAGAAATCAGGGGGCGAATCAGCCCCAGCATTTT. Translation gives CASRNQGANQPQHF. This chain uses TRBV28 with TRBJ1-5; 8 bases fit TRBD1. After removal of 6 bases from V and 4 bases from J, the junction contained 5 bases not matched to a gene. From germline, CDR1 is MDHEN and CDR2 SYDVKM. This CDR3 contains 14 residues.

This sequence joins TRBV7-8 and TRBJ1-5; D remains unclear. This CDR3 is 16 amino acids long. With 5 bases removed from V and 5 bases from J, the gap between germline ends came to 19 bases. In germline, CDR1 is SGHVS, CDR2 FQNEAQ. In DNA form, the CDR3 reads TGTGCCAGCAGCCACGGGAGGGATTGGATTTATCAGCCCCAGCATTTT. Protein sequence: CASSHGRDWIYQPQHF.

For this clone: Other DNA sequences within the sample encode an identical CDR3. Here the CDR3 DNA reads TGTGCCAGCAGTCCCGGGACAGGGGGTAGGGAGACCCAGTACTTC. Translated: CASSPGTGGRETQYF. The V call is TRBV6-5, the J call TRBJ2-5, with TRBD1 identical over 11 bases. J lost 5 bases, V lost 5 bases, and 7 bases had no gene match. The CDR3 has 15 residues. Germline loops: CDR1 MNHEY, CDR2 SVGAGI.

The chain carries TRBV6-1 and TRBJ1-2, with 7 bases lining up with TRBD1. The trim removed 10 bases at V and 7 bases at J, leaving 15 bases unmatched. CDR3 length: 14 amino acids. The germline V gene encodes CDR1 MNHNS and CDR2 SASEGT. CDR3 sequence reads: CATRTSGQTGGYTF. The CDR3, as DNA: TGTGCCACTCGGACCTCGGGACAGACAGGTGGCTACACCTTC.

This chain connects TRBV27 to TRBJ2-2, with 7 bases matching TRBD1. The CDR3 contains 15 residues. V dropped 5 bases and J dropped 1; count of bases not matched to a gene: 4. The germline CDR1 and CDR2 sequences are MNHEY and SMNVEV (reference sequence). The CDR3 bases are TGTGCCAGCAGTCTCGGGACAGAGAACACCGGGGAGCTGTTTTTT. It translates to CASSLGTENTGELFF.

This chain connects TRBV7-9 to TRBJ2-3, with 14 bases identical to TRBD2. This CDR3 is built from 16 residues. Germline CDR1 is SEHNR and CDR2 is FQNEAQ (reference sequence). The V and J ends lost 6 bases and 4 bases, in that order; junction bases with no gene match: 6. The CDR3 region is CASRRGLAGVADTQYF. The CDR3 DNA reads TGTGCCAGCAGGCGGGGACTAGCGGGAGTCGCAGATACGCAGTATTTT.

The chain combines TRBV29-1 with TRBJ2-5, with TRBD1 identical over 8 bases. This CDR3 is 15 amino acids long. Trimming took 7 bases from V and 3 from J; bases not matched to a gene: 13. CDR1 and CDR2 (germline): SQVTM, ANQGSEA. The CDR3 loop reads CSGGTGTGEKETQYF. DNA of the CDR3: TGCAGCGGTGGGACCGGGACAGGTGAAAAAGAGACCCAGTACTTC.

The chain recombines TRBV7-3 with TRBJ2-3; 7 positions agree with TRBD1. The CDR3 extends over 14 amino acids. Germline V gene lookup returns CDR1 SGHTA and CDR2 FQGTGA. J gave up 3 bases and V 5 bases, and 5 bases lay outside the gene matches. CDR3 coding DNA: TGTGCCAGCAGCCCACCCAGGGGGACAGATACGCAGTATTTT. Translation: CASSPPRGTDTQYF.

The chain uses TRBV5-1 and TRBJ2-3; D not certain. Germline CDR1 is SGHRS and CDR2 is YFSETQ. The CDR3 loop spans 16 amino acids. V lost 0 bases, J lost 0 bases, and 11 bases lay in between. In DNA, the CDR3 is TGCGCCAGCAGCTTGGGGAGCCGGGCGAGCACAGATACGCAGTATTTT. This sequence encodes CASSLGSRASTDTQYF.

The rearrangement uses TRBV6-5 and TRBJ1-2; D call uncertain. Trimming stripped 2 bases from V and 2 bases from J, with 6 bases between. The CDR3 consists of 13 residues. Germline CDR1 is MNHEY and CDR2 is SVGAGI. The CDR3 bases are TGTGCCAGCAGTTACGTGGGCAACTATGGCTACACCTTC. It is translated as CASSYVGNYGYTF.

The genes are TRBV5-1 and TRBJ2-2, with D perhaps matching TRBD2 (5 bases). CDR3 length: 16 amino acids. V dropped 0 bases and J dropped 4 bases, with 13 bases sitting between them. Germline-derived CDR1 and CDR2 are SGHRS and YFSETQ. The DNA of the CDR3 is TGCGCCAGCAGCTTGGCCGGGCGGAGCGGCACCGGGGAGCTGTTTTTT. Translation gives CASSLAGRSGTGELFF.

J is TRBJ1-4 and V is TRBV7-9; possible D gene TRBD1, 5 bases. The CDR3 sequence is 16 residues long. Germline CDR1 SEHNR, CDR2 FQNEAQ (reference sequence). The germline V and J ends were trimmed by 5 bases and 5 bases, with 18 bases remaining between them. CDR3: CASSPGSGTANEKLFF. The DNA of the CDR3 is TGTGCCAGCAGCCCTGGGTCGGGGACCGCCAATGAAAAACTGTTTTTT.

This clone was detected only a few times. V usage is TRBV5-4 and J usage is TRBJ2-7; D is tentatively TRBD1 or TRBD2 (5 bases each). In germline, CDR1 is SGHNT, CDR2 YYREEE (reference sequence). Trimming took off 2 bases at V and 4 bases at J, with 16 bases between the two ends. CDR3 size: 15 residues. In nucleotides, the CDR3 is TGTGCCAGCAGCTTAGGGGCGAGGGGACGGTACGAGCAGTACTTC. Encoded protein: CASSLGARGRYEQYF.

The V gene is TRBV4-3, the J gene TRBJ2-3; D call uncertain. Germline V gene sequence: CDR1 LGHNA, CDR2 YSLEER. V was trimmed by 4 bases and J by 3 bases, leaving 8 bases between them. This CDR3 spans 13 amino acids. The CDR3 DNA reads as TGCGCCAGCAGCCCCAGTCGAACAGATACGCAGTATTTT. Translated: CASSPSRTDTQYF.

This sequence joins TRBV6-4 and TRBJ2-1, with 10 bases that match TRBD2. The CDR3 loop spans 17 amino acids. Germline CDR1 and CDR2: MRHNA and SNTAGT. V shed 6 bases and J 4 bases; nucleotides not matched to a gene: 12. The CDR3 here is CASRLQGSSGGYNEQFF. CDR3 nucleotide sequence: TGTGCCAGCAGACTTCAGGGCTCTAGCGGGGGTTACAATGAGCAGTTCTTC.

The chain employs TRBV28 and TRBJ2-7; D gene ambiguous. V was trimmed by 6 bases and J by 5 bases, leaving 14 bases between them. The germline V gene encodes CDR1 MDHEN and CDR2 SYDVKM. This CDR3 has 13 amino acids. For the CDR3, the DNA is TGTGCCAGCAGCCCGGACGGACCGGACGAGCAGTACTTC. This sequence encodes CASSPDGPDEQYF.

The chain recombines TRBV5-1 with TRBJ2-7, with a weak D call TRBD1 (5 bases). The CDR3 contains 13 residues. Germline CDR1 and CDR2: SGHRS and YFSETQ. V lost 0 bases and J 10 bases, leaving 14 bases between the germline ends. The CDR3 spells CASSLGGPSEQYF. Here the CDR3 DNA reads TGCGCCAGCAGCTTGGGGGGCCCCTCGGAACAGTACTTC.

The V and J genes are TRBV5-1 and TRBJ1-2; D uncertain. CDR3 length equals 15 residues. Germline loops: CDR1 SGHRS, CDR2 YFSETQ. V gave up 4 bases and J gave up 4 bases, with 17 bases separating them. The CDR3 DNA sequence: TGCGCCAGCAGCCCGGGGAGGGTGGATCCCTATGGCTACACCTTC. Translated: CASSPGRVDPYGYTF. The full variable domain, rest sourced from reference TRBV5-1 and TRBJ1-2, is KAGVTQTPRYLIKTRGQQVTLSCSPISGHRSVSWYQQTPGQGLQFLFEYFSETQRNKGNFPGRFSGRQFSNSRSEMNVSTLELGDSALYLCASSPGRVDPYGYTFGSGTRLTVV.

The V and J genes are TRBV19 and TRBJ1-3, with D uncertain. The CDR3 covers 14 residues. Trimming stripped 10 bases from V and 0 bases from J, with 13 bases between. Germline values: CDR1 LNHDA, CDR2 SQIVND (reference sequence). DNA of the CDR3: TGTGCCATAGGAACGGATTTCTCTGGAAACACCATATATTTT. The encoded protein is CAIGTDFSGNTIYF.

This chain uses TRBV11-3 with TRBJ2-7; D is ambiguous. The V end was cut by 5 bases, the J end by 2 bases, with 7 bases between. Germline V gives CDR1 SGHNT, CDR2 YENEEA. This CDR3 is 12 amino acids long. The CDR3: CASSRGPYEQYF. CDR3 DNA: TGTGCCAGCAGCCGTGGACCCTACGAGCAGTACTTC. Together with reference TRBV11-3 and TRBJ2-7, the CDR3 gives the full variable domain: EAGVVQSPRYKIIEKKQPVAFWCNPISGHNTLYWYLQNLGQGPELLIRYENEEAVDDSQLPKDRFSAERLKGVDSTLKIQPAELGDSAVYLCASSRGPYEQYFGPGTRLTVT.

The sample holds one count of this clone. This sequence joins TRBV9 and TRBJ2-3; D gene unclear. Trimming shortened V by 0 bases and J by 2 bases, and 10 bases separated the two germline ends. In germline, CDR1 is SGDLS, CDR2 YYNGEE. The CDR3 sequence is 15 residues long. In DNA, the CDR3 is TGTGCCAGCAGCGTAGACCCGACTCCCACAGATACGCAGTATTTT. This encodes CASSVDPTPTDTQYF.

The J gene is TRBJ1-4, the V gene TRBV28, with D possibly TRBD1 on 5 matching bases. The CDR3 has 14 residues. V shed 4 bases and J shed 4 bases, with 10 bases lying between them. From germline, CDR1 is MDHEN and CDR2 SYDVKM. The CDR3 region has the DNA TGTGCCAGCAGTTCTCGGGGGAGTAATGAAAAACTGTTTTTT. This gives the protein CASSSRGSNEKLFF.

In the case of this clone: At one end, the junction sequence differs from germline, possibly due to a read error. J is TRBJ2-3 and V is TRBV7-7; no clear D gene. This CDR3 is 15 amino acids long. Germline CDR1 SSHAT, CDR2 FNYEAQ (reference sequence). CDR3 nucleotides: TGTGCTAGCAGCTTAGGAGTCAGTAGCACAGATACGCAGTATTTT. It encodes CASSLGVSSTDTQYF. Together with reference TRBV7-7 and TRBJ2-3, the CDR3 gives the full variable domain: GAGVSQSPRYKVTKRGQDVTLRCDPISSHATLYWYQQALGQGPEFLTYFNYEAQPDKSGLPSDRFSAERPEGSISTLTIQRTEQRDSAMYRCASSLGVSSTDTQYFGPGTRLTVL.

The chain joins TRBV30 to TRBJ1-1; 9 nucleotides line up with TRBD1. The length of the CDR3 is 14 residues. CDR1 and CDR2 (germline): GTSNPN, SVGIG (reference sequence). V lost 2 bases to trimming and J lost 1 base; unmatched junction nucleotides: 2. In DNA, the CDR3 is TGTGCCTGGAGTCGACAGGGGGGGAACACTGAAGCTTTCTTT. Protein: CAWSRQGGNTEAFF.